These T cell receptor beta chains were read from a single sample in a study of shared clonotypes between healthy human individuals. The method was immunoSEQ multiplex PCR; TCRdb's version includes in-frame clones alone and lacks a portion of them. This sample has around 620,000 clones, with roughly 95% found just once. What was sequenced was naive CD8+ T cells sorted from blood. Receptor source: a woman aged 25 to 39 in good health. Both conserved end residues are part of each CDR3. The D gene is left open where the match is weak. Part of the rows lack a size; the others show once, few, many or a class for expanded clones.

abundance,len,v_gene,d_gene,j_gene,CDR3nt,CDR3aa
.,13,TRBV6-5,.,TRBJ2-2,TGTGCCAGCAGTTGGGACTCCCTCGGGGAGCTGTTTTTT,CASSWDSLGELFF
.,16,TRBV27,TRBD2,TRBJ2-3,TGTGCCAGCAGTTCGGGACTAGCGGCGCTCACAGATACGCAGTATTTT,CASSSGLAALTDTQYF
.,16,TRBV19,TRBD2,TRBJ2-1,TGTGCCAGTAGTATCCTAGCGGGAGTGGTCTACAATGAGCAGTTCTTC,CASSILAGVVYNEQFF
.,13,TRBV5-4,.,TRBJ2-7,TGTGCCAGCAGCTTGGAGCCCCACTACGAGCAGTACTTC,CASSLEPHYEQYF
.,14,TRBV23-1,.,TRBJ1-1,TGCGCCAGCATCGAAAAAGGACAGAACACTGAAGCTTTCTTT,CASIEKGQNTEAFF
.,15,TRBV1,.,TRBJ1-5,TGCACCAGCAGCCAAGAAAGCCTCCCTAATCAGCCCCAGCATTTT,CTSSQESLPNQPQHF
.,14,TRBV27,TRBD1,TRBJ2-7,TGTGCCAGTCAAACCGGGACAGGGCGTTACGAGCAGTACTTC,CASQTGTGRYEQYF
.,15,TRBV10-1,.,TRBJ2-5,TGCGCCAGCAGTGAGTCAGGGGCCCTGCTTGAGACCCAGTACTTC,CASSESGALLETQYF
.,15,TRBV18,TRBD2,TRBJ2-7,TGTGCCAGCTCTGGCGACAGCGGGAGGTTCCACGAGCAGTACTTC,CASSGDSGRFHEQYF
.,15,TRBV5-4,TRBD1,TRBJ2-1,TGTGCCAGCAGCTTGTCCTCAGGGGGCTTGAATGAGCAGTTCTTC,CASSLSSGGLNEQFF
.,16,TRBV7-6,TRBD2,TRBJ2-3,TGTGCCAGCAGTAACCGACTAGCGGGAGGAAAAGATACGCAGTATTTT,CASSNRLAGGKDTQYF
once,13,TRBV5-1,.,TRBJ2-3,TGCGCCAGCAGCTTGTACGGCACAGATACGCAGTATTTT,CASSLYGTDTQYF
.,16,TRBV28,.,TRBJ1-3,TGTGCCAGCAGTTTAAGCAGGGCCCACTCTGGAAACACCATATATTTT,CASSLSRAHSGNTIYF
.,13,TRBV7-9,.,TRBJ2-7,TGTGCCAGCAGCTCAGCGGGTCCAAACGAGCAGTACTTC,CASSSAGPNEQYF
.,12,TRBV6-5,.,TRBJ2-7,TGTGCCAGCAGCAATTCTCCCTACGAGCAGTACTTC,CASSNSPYEQYF
.,16,TRBV1,.,TRBJ2-7,TGCACCAGCAGCCAAGGAACGGGAGGCCGAACCTACGAGCAGTACTTC,CTSSQGTGGRTYEQYF
.,14,TRBV7-6,.,TRBJ2-7,TGTGCCAGCAGCCCCGACAAATTTGCCTACGAGCAGTACTTC,CASSPDKFAYEQYF
.,16,TRBV4-1,.,TRBJ2-4,TGCGCCAGCAGCCAAGAGGGGAGGGGGATATCAAACATTCAGTACTTC,CASSQEGRGISNIQYF
.,13,TRBV7-9,.,TRBJ2-7,TGTGCCAGCAGCTTAGCGAGAGGGGACGAGCAGTACTTC,CASSLARGDEQYF
.,17,TRBV9,TRBD1,TRBJ1-2,TGTGCCAGCAGCGGGACCTCCGGGGACAGGGATCCCTTGGGCTACACCTTC,CASSGTSGDRDPLGYTF
.,12,TRBV5-6,.,TRBJ2-7,TGTGCCAGCAGCTTGTACGGCTACGAGCAGTACTTC,CASSLYGYEQYF
.,17,TRBV28,.,TRBJ1-1,TGTGCCAGCAGTACCGACAGGTCGGGGGGAGCGAACACTGAAGCTTTCTTT,CASSTDRSGGANTEAFF
.,14,TRBV25-1,.,TRBJ2-6,TGTGCCAGCAGTGAAGGGTCTGGGGCCAACGTCCTGACTTTC,CASSEGSGANVLTF
once,14,TRBV6-4,TRBD2,TRBJ2-7,TGTGCCAGCAGTGCCCTAGCGGGAGTCTACGAGCAGTACTTC,CASSALAGVYEQYF
.,15,TRBV5-4,TRBD1,TRBJ2-7,TGTGCCAGCAGCTTGTGGGCAGGGGGCTTCTACGAGCAGTACTTC,CASSLWAGGFYEQYF
.,14,TRBV15,.,TRBJ2-5,TGTGCCACCCGAGCTGGCAGGAGTAGGGAGACCCAGTACTTC,CATRAGRSRETQYF
.,14,TRBV27,.,TRBJ2-7,TGTGCCAGCAGTTTGGGGTCAGGGTTTGGCGAGCAGTACTTC,CASSLGSGFGEQYF
.,13,TRBV27,.,TRBJ2-7,TGTGCCAGCAGTTTTACATTCTCCTACGAGCAGTACTTC,CASSFTFSYEQYF
.,14,TRBV6-1,TRBD1,TRBJ2-7,TGTGCCAGCAGTGAGGGGACAGGTGGCTACGAGCAGTACTTC,CASSEGTGGYEQYF
.,15,TRBV7-9,.,TRBJ1-3,TGTGCCAGCAGCTTACCAGGGGACTCTGGAAACACCATATATTTT,CASSLPGDSGNTIYF
.,13,TRBV5-4,.,TRBJ1-1,TGTGCCAGCAACCAAGACGGCCCGGCTGAAGCTTTCTTT,CASNQDGPAEAFF
.,18,TRBV4-1,.,TRBJ2-1,TGCGCCAGCAGCCCAACCCGGAGGTCATACGGCGCATTTGATGAGCAGTTCTTC,CASSPTRRSYGAFDEQFF
.,11,TRBV29-1,TRBD1,TRBJ1-2,TGCAGCGTCGGGACAGGGTATGGCTACACCTTC,CSVGTGYGYTF
.,17,TRBV29-1,.,TRBJ2-7,TGCAGCGTTGAAGAAACTCACGGCGGGAAAGCACCCTACGAGCAGTACTTC,CSVEETHGGKAPYEQYF
.,16,TRBV21-1,.,TRBJ2-7,TGTGCCAGCAGCAAAGTTTCCTTAGCGACGGGGAAGGAGCAGTACTTC,CASSKVSLATGKEQYF
.,14,TRBV6-5,.,TRBJ2-7,TGTGCCAGCAGTTACCGAAGAGCATACTACGAGCAGTACTTC,CASSYRRAYYEQYF
.,13,TRBV25-1,.,TRBJ2-5,TGTGCCAGCAGCGCAGGGAGTCAAGAGACCCAGTACTTC,CASSAGSQETQYF
.,15,TRBV11-2,TRBD2,TRBJ2-1,TGTGCCAGCAGCGATAGCGGGAGCTCCTACAATGAGCAGTTCTTC,CASSDSGSSYNEQFF
.,14,TRBV5-1,.,TRBJ2-2,TGCGCCAGCAGCCCCCAGGGAAGTTCCGGGGAGCTGTTTTTT,CASSPQGSSGELFF
.,14,TRBV9,.,TRBJ1-3,TGTGCCAGCAGCGTAGATGGGGCTGGCGACACCATATATTTT,CASSVDGAGDTIYF
once,12,TRBV30,TRBD1,TRBJ2-7,TGTGCCTGGAGCGCCGACAGGGCCGAGCAGTACTTC,CAWSADRAEQYF
.,16,TRBV7-8,TRBD1,TRBJ2-5,TGTGCCAGCAGCTTAGCAGGGACAGGGGGGAGGGAGACCCAGTACTTC,CASSLAGTGGRETQYF
.,16,TRBV7-9,.,TRBJ2-7,TGTGCCAGCAGCTTAGGAGTCGGGACACCAAACTACGAGCAGTACTTC,CASSLGVGTPNYEQYF
.,16,TRBV29-1,TRBD1,TRBJ2-1,TGCAGCGTTGTACAAAACCTCCCGGGACAGGGTTATGAGCAGTTCTTC,CSVVQNLPGQGYEQFF
.,16,TRBV4-1,TRBD2,TRBJ2-5,TGCGCCAGCAGCCAAGGGACTAGCGGCTCACGCGAGACCCAGTACTTC,CASSQGTSGSRETQYF
.,17,TRBV4-1,TRBD1,TRBJ2-2,TGCGCCAGCAGCCAAGAACGTAGGGCAGGGGGTATCGGGGAGCTGTTTTTT,CASSQERRAGGIGELFF
.,11,TRBV20-1,.,TRBJ2-7,TGCAGTGCTACAGAAGCCTACGAGCAGTACTTC,CSATEAYEQYF
.,13,TRBV27,.,TRBJ1-1,TGTGCCAGCAGGCCAGGGACCCTGGCTGAAGCTTTCTTT,CASRPGTLAEAFF
.,16,TRBV11-2,.,TRBJ1-4,TGTGCCAGCAGCCCAGGAGTTATAGGGGGGAATGAAAAACTGTTTTTT,CASSPGVIGGNEKLFF
.,14,TRBV28,.,TRBJ1-2,TGTGCCAGCAGTAGGACAGTTCTTAACTATGGCTACACCTTC,CASSRTVLNYGYTF
.,15,TRBV5-4,.,TRBJ1-4,TGTGCCAGCAGCTTGGACAGAATGCAAGGCGAAAAACTGTTTTTT,CASSLDRMQGEKLFF